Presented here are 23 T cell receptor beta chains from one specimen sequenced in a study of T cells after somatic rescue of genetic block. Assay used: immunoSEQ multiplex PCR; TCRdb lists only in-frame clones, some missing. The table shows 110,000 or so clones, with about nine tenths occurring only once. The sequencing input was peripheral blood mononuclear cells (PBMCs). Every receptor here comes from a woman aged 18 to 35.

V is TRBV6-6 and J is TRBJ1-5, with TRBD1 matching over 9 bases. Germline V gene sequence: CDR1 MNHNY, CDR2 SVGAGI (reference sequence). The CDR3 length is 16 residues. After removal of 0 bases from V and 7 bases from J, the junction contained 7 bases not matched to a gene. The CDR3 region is CASSYSGTGMGQPQHF. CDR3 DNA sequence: TGTGCCAGCAGTTACTCCGGGACAGGGATGGGGCAGCCCCAGCATTTT.

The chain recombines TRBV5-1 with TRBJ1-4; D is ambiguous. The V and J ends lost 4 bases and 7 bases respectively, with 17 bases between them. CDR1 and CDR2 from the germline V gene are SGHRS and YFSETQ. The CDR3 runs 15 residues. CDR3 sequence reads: CASSPPDPQAEKLFF. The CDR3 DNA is TGCGCCAGCAGCCCCCCGGACCCCCAGGCTGAAAAACTGTTTTTT.

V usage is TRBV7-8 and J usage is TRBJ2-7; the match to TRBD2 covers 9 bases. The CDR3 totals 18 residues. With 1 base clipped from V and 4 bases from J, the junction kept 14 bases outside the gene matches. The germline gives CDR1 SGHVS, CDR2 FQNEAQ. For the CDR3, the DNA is TGTGCCAGCAGCTTAGTAAGAGGAGGGCGGGGGGGCCTGTACGAGCAGTACTTC. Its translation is CASSLVRGGRGGLYEQYF.

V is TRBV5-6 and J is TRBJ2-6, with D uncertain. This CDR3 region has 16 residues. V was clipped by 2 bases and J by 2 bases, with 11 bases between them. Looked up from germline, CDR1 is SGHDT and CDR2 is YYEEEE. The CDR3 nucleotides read TGTGCCAGCAGCTTCGCAGGTCTTACTGGGGCCAACGTCCTGACTTTC. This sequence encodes CASSFAGLTGANVLTF.

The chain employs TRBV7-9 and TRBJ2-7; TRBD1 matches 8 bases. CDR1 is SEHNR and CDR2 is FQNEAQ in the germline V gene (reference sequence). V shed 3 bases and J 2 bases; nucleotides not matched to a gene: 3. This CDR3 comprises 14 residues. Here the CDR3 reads CASSFGQGTYEQYF. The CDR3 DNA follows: TGTGCCAGCAGCTTCGGACAGGGTACCTACGAGCAGTACTTC. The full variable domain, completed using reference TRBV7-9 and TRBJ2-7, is DTGVSQNPRHKITKRGQNVTFRCDPISEHNRLYWYRQTLGQGPEFLTYFQNEAQLEKSRLLSDRFSAERPKGSFSTLEIQRTEQGDSAMYLCASSFGQGTYEQYFGPGTRLTVT.

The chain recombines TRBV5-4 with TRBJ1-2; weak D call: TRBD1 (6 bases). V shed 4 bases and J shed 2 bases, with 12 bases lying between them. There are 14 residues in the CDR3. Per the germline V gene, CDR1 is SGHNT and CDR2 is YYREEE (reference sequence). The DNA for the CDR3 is TGTGCCAGCAGCGCTAAGCAGGGGAACTATGGCTACACCTTC. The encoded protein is CASSAKQGNYGYTF.

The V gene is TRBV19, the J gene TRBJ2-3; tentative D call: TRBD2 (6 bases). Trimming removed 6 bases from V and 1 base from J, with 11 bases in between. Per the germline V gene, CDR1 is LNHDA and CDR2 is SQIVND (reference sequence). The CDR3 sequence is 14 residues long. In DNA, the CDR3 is TGTGCCAGTAGCCCGGGACTCCGCACAGATACGCAGTATTTT. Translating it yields CASSPGLRTDTQYF. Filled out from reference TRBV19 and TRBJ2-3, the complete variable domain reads DGGITQSPKYLFRKEGQNVTLSCEQNLNHDAMYWYRQDPGQGLRLIYYSQIVNDFQKGDIAEGYSVSREKKESFPLTVTSAQKNPTAFYLCASSPGLRTDTQYFGPGTRLTVL.

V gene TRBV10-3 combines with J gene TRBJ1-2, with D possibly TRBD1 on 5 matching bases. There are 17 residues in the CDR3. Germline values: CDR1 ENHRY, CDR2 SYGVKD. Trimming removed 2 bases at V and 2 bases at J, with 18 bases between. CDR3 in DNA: TGTGCCATCAGTGAGAGAGTGGCGGCAGGGACCAACTATGGCTACACCTTC. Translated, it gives CAISERVAAGTNYGYTF.

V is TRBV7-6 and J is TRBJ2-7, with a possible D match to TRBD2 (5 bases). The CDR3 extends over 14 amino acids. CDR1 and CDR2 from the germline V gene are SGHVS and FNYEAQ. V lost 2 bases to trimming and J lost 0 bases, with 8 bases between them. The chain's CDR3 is CASSLKAASYEQYF. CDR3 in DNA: TGTGCCAGCAGCTTAAAAGCGGCCTCCTACGAGCAGTACTTC.

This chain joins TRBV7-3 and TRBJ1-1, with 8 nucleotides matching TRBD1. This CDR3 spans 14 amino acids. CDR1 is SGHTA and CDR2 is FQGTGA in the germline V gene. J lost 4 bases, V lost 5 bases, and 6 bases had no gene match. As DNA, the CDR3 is TGTGCCAGCAGCCCTCGACAGGGGAGCACTGAAGCTTTCTTT. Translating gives CASSPRQGSTEAFF.

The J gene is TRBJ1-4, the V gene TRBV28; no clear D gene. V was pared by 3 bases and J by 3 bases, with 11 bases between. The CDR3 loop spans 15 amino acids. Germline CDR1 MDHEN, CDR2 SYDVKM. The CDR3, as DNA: TGTGCCAGCAGTTTTATAGGGTCGGCTAATGAAAAACTGTTTTTT. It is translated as CASSFIGSANEKLFF.

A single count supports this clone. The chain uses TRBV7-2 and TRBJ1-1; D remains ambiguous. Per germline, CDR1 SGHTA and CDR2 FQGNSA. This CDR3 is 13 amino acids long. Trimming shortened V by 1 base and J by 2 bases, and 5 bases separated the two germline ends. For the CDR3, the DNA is TGTGCCAGCAGCTTAGAACAAAACACTGAAGCTTTCTTT. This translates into CASSLEQNTEAFF.

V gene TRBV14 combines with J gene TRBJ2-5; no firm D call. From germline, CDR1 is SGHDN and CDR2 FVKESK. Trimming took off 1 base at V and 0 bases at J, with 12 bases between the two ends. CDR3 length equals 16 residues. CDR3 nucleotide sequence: TGTGCCAGCAGCCAAGGTATCCTCAAGTACCAAGAGACCCAGTACTTC. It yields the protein CASSQGILKYQETQYF.

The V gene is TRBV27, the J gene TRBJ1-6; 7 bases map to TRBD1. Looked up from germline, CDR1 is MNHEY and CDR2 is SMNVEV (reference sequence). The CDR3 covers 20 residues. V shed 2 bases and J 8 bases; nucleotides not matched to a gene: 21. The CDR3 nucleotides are TGTGCCAGCAGTTTAGCACCCCCGCGACAGGGCCTCGTCTCTTATTCACCCCTCCACTTT. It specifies CASSLAPPRQGLVSYSPLHF.

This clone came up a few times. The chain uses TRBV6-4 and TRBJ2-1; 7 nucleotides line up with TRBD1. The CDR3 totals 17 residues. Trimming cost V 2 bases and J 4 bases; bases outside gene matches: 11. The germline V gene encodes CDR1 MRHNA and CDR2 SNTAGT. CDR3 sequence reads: CASSDGLFRGKYNEQFF. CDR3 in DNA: TGTGCCAGCAGTGACGGTTTGTTCAGGGGGAAGTACAATGAGCAGTTCTTC.

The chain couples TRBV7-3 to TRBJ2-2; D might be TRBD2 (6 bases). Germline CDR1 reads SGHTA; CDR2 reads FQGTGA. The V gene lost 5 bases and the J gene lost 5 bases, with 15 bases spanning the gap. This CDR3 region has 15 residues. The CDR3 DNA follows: TGTGCCAGCAGCATTAGGGGACTTGGGACCGGGGAGCTGTTTTTT. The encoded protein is CASSIRGLGTGELFF.

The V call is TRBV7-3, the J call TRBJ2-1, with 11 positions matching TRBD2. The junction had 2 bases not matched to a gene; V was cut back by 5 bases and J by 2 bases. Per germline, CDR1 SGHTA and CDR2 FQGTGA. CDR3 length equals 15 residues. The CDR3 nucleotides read TGTGCCAGCAGCAATAGCGGGGGGGCCTACAATGAGCAGTTCTTC. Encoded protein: CASSNSGGAYNEQFF.

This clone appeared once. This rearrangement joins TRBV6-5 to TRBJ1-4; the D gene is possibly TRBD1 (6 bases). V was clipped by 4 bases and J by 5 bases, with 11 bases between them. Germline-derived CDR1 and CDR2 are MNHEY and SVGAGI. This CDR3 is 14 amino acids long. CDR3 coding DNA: TGTGCCAGCAGTTCAGGACAGTCGAATGAAAAACTGTTTTTT. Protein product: CASSSGQSNEKLFF.

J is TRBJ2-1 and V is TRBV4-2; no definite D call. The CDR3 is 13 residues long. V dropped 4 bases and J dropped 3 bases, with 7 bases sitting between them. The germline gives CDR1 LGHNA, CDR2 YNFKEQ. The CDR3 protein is CASSLPLYNEQFF. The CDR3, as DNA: TGTGCCAGCAGCCTGCCGCTCTACAATGAGCAGTTCTTC.

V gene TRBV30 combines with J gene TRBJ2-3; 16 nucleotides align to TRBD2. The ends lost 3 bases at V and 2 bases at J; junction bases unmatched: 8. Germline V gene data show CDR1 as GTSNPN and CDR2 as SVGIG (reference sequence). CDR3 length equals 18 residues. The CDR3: CAWSEGLAGGANTDTQYF. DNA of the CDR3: TGTGCCTGGAGCGAGGGACTAGCGGGGGGGGCAAACACAGATACGCAGTATTTT.

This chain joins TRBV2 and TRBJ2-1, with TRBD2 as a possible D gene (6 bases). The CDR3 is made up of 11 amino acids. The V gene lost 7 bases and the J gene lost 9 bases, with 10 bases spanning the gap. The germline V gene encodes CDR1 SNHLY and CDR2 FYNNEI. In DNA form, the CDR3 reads TGTGCCAGCATGGAGGGGAGTGAGCAGTTCTTC. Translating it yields CASMEGSEQFF.

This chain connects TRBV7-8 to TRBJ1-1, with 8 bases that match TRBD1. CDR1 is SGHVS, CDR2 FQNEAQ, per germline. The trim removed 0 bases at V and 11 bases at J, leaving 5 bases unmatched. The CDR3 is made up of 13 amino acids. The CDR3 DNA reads TGTGCCAGCAGCTTAGCGGACAGGGTAGCGGCTTTCTTT. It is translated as CASSLADRVAAFF.

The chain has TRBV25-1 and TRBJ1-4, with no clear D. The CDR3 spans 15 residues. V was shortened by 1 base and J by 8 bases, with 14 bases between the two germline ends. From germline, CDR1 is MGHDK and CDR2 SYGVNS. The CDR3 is CASSEFGGRFEKLFF. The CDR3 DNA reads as TGTGCCAGCAGTGAATTTGGCGGCCGATTCGAAAAACTGTTTTTT.